This is a list of T cell receptor beta chains from one sample in a study of cytomegalovirus exposure and HLA in healthy donors. Repertoires were generated with immunoSEQ multiplex PCR, while TCRdb's copy carries only in-frame clones and drops some. The data include 100,000 to 150,000 clones; the top ten clones carry approximately 1.6%. Sequenced: PBMCs. The receptors were sampled from a man between 18 and 35 years old in good health and CMV-seronegative. Both conserved end residues are part of each CDR3. D genes are given only for firm matches.

j_gene: TRBJ1-2
d_gene: .
v_gene: TRBV2
CDR3aa: CASSVGRGYGYTF
CDR3nt: TGTGCCAGCAGTGTTGGGAGAGGCTATGGCTACACCTTC

j_gene: TRBJ2-5
d_gene: .
v_gene: TRBV7-2
CDR3aa: CASADYLGSGQETQYF
CDR3nt: TGTGCCAGCGCAGATTATCTGGGTAGCGGCCAAGAGACCCAGTACTTC

j_gene: TRBJ2-7
d_gene: TRBD2
v_gene: TRBV7-9
CDR3aa: CASSPRAGGQHEQYF
CDR3nt: TGTGCCAGCAGCCCCCGGGCGGGAGGGCAGCACGAGCAGTACTTC

j_gene: TRBJ2-5
d_gene: .
v_gene: TRBV11-2
CDR3aa: CASSLGAGETQYF
CDR3nt: TGTGCCAGCAGCTTAGGGGCAGGGGAGACCCAGTACTTC

j_gene: TRBJ2-3
d_gene: TRBD2
v_gene: TRBV5-6
CDR3aa: CASSFGLAGVWGTDTQYF
CDR3nt: TGTGCCAGCAGCTTTGGACTAGCGGGAGTGTGGGGCACAGATACGCAGTATTTT

j_gene: TRBJ2-7
d_gene: .
v_gene: TRBV5-6
CDR3aa: CASSLGRSYEQYF
CDR3nt: TGTGCCAGCAGCTTGGGCCGGTCCTACGAGCAGTACTTC

j_gene: TRBJ2-7
d_gene: TRBD2
v_gene: TRBV5-6
CDR3aa: CASRHKQREGPYEQYF
CDR3nt: TGTGCCAGCAGGCATAAACAGCGGGAGGGGCCCTACGAGCAGTACTTC

j_gene: TRBJ2-6
d_gene: TRBD2
v_gene: TRBV28
CDR3aa: CASSSTSGLANVLTF
CDR3nt: TGTGCCAGCAGTAGCACTAGCGGCCTGGCCAACGTCCTGACTTTC

j_gene: TRBJ2-7
d_gene: .
v_gene: TRBV28
CDR3aa: CASRRTRSSYEQYF
CDR3nt: TGTGCCAGCCGACGGACAAGAAGCTCCTACGAGCAGTACTTC

j_gene: TRBJ1-1
d_gene: .
v_gene: TRBV10-3
CDR3aa: CASDRGQGPQGAFF
CDR3nt: TGTGCCTCGGACCGGGGTCAGGGGCCACAAGGAGCTTTCTTT

j_gene: TRBJ1-1
d_gene: TRBD1
v_gene: TRBV30
CDR3aa: CACTKSSRTGSTEAFF
CDR3nt: TGTGCCTGCACTAAGAGTTCTAGGACAGGGTCCACTGAAGCTTTCTTT

j_gene: TRBJ1-1
d_gene: .
v_gene: TRBV30
CDR3aa: CAWSKRGAEAFF
CDR3nt: TGTGCCTGGAGTAAACGGGGGGCCGAAGCTTTCTTT

j_gene: TRBJ2-1
d_gene: TRBD2
v_gene: TRBV5-1
CDR3aa: CASSFLAGGPDEQFF
CDR3nt: TGCGCCAGCAGCTTCTTAGCGGGGGGGCCGGATGAGCAGTTCTTC

j_gene: TRBJ2-1
d_gene: .
v_gene: TRBV2
CDR3aa: CASSKSRQTFYNEQFF
CDR3nt: TGTGCCAGCAGTAAGTCGAGACAAACCTTCTACAATGAGCAGTTCTTC

j_gene: TRBJ2-7
d_gene: .
v_gene: TRBV7-9
CDR3aa: CASSPLPSYEQYF
CDR3nt: TGTGCCAGCAGCCCCCTTCCCTCCTACGAGCAGTACTTC

j_gene: TRBJ1-1
d_gene: .
v_gene: TRBV19
CDR3aa: CASSIASGEAFF
CDR3nt: TGTGCCAGTAGTATAGCCAGCGGTGAAGCTTTCTTT

j_gene: TRBJ2-1
d_gene: .
v_gene: TRBV28
CDR3aa: CASSWPGGNEQFF
CDR3nt: TGTGCCAGCAGTTGGCCAGGTGGGAATGAGCAGTTCTTC

j_gene: TRBJ1-4
d_gene: TRBD1
v_gene: TRBV6-5
CDR3aa: CASSPQTGENEKLFF
CDR3nt: TGTGCCAGCAGTCCCCAGACAGGGGAGAATGAAAAACTGTTTTTT

j_gene: TRBJ1-1
d_gene: TRBD1
v_gene: TRBV7-2
CDR3aa: CASSQGDRTNTEAFF
CDR3nt: TGTGCCAGCAGCCAGGGGGACAGGACGAACACTGAAGCTTTCTTT

j_gene: TRBJ1-6
d_gene: .
v_gene: TRBV27
CDR3aa: CASSVESSSYNSPLHF
CDR3nt: TGTGCCAGCTCCGTCGAGTCGAGCTCCTATAATTCACCCCTCCACTTT

j_gene: TRBJ2-7
d_gene: .
v_gene: TRBV16
CDR3aa: CASSHFRTAYEQYF
CDR3nt: TGTGCCAGCAGCCATTTTCGGACAGCCTACGAGCAGTACTTC

j_gene: TRBJ1-6
d_gene: TRBD1
v_gene: TRBV9
CDR3aa: CASSVEGQGFHSPLHF
CDR3nt: TGTGCCAGCAGCGTAGAGGGACAGGGGTTTCATTCACCCCTCCACTTT

j_gene: TRBJ1-2
d_gene: .
v_gene: TRBV19
CDR3aa: CASSSTGHYGYTF
CDR3nt: TGTGCCAGTAGTAGTACAGGGCACTATGGCTACACCTTC

j_gene: TRBJ1-2
d_gene: .
v_gene: TRBV6-5
CDR3aa: CASRETGSAGYTF
CDR3nt: TGTGCCAGCAGAGAGACAGGCAGCGCTGGCTACACCTTC

j_gene: TRBJ2-1
d_gene: .
v_gene: TRBV7-8
CDR3aa: CASNDYGSYNEQFF
CDR3nt: TGTGCCAGCAACGACTATGGGTCCTACAATGAGCAGTTCTTC

j_gene: TRBJ2-5
d_gene: .
v_gene: TRBV11-3
CDR3aa: CASSLVGPGVTQETQYF
CDR3nt: TGTGCCAGCAGCTTAGTCGGGCCAGGGGTCACACAAGAGACCCAGTACTTC

j_gene: TRBJ2-7
d_gene: .
v_gene: TRBV29-1
CDR3aa: CSVAGDGRTYEQYF
CDR3nt: TGCAGCGTTGCGGGGGATGGACGCACCTACGAGCAGTACTTC

j_gene: TRBJ2-1
d_gene: TRBD2
v_gene: TRBV29-1
CDR3aa: CSVHSGNYNEQFF
CDR3nt: TGCAGCGTTCATAGCGGGAACTACAATGAGCAGTTCTTC

j_gene: TRBJ2-5
d_gene: .
v_gene: TRBV7-7
CDR3aa: CASSRTPSWKTQYF
CDR3nt: TGTGCTAGCAGCCGGACTCCAAGTTGGAAGACCCAGTACTTC

j_gene: TRBJ2-1
d_gene: .
v_gene: TRBV14
CDR3aa: CASSLEPYRVNEQFF
CDR3nt: TGTGCCAGCAGCCTTGAGCCCTACAGGGTCAATGAGCAGTTCTTC

j_gene: TRBJ2-1
d_gene: TRBD2
v_gene: TRBV11-3
CDR3aa: CASSFLAGSYNEQFF
CDR3nt: TGTGCCAGCAGCTTCTTAGCGGGCTCCTACAATGAGCAGTTCTTC

j_gene: TRBJ1-5
d_gene: .
v_gene: TRBV30
CDR3aa: CAWSLPGYSNQPQHF
CDR3nt: TGTGCCTGGAGCTTGCCCGGTTATAGCAATCAGCCCCAGCATTTT

j_gene: TRBJ1-1
d_gene: .
v_gene: TRBV9
CDR3aa: CASSPEHRSSTEAFF
CDR3nt: TGTGCCAGCAGCCCCGAACACCGATCAAGCACTGAAGCTTTCTTT

j_gene: TRBJ2-1
d_gene: TRBD2
v_gene: TRBV5-1
CDR3aa: CASTLTSGMNEQFF
CDR3nt: TGCGCCAGCACCCTGACTAGCGGGATGAATGAGCAGTTCTTC

j_gene: TRBJ2-4
d_gene: .
v_gene: TRBV7-7
CDR3aa: CASSLYSRPQYF
CDR3nt: TGTGCCAGCAGCTTGTATAGCCGCCCTCAGTACTTC

j_gene: TRBJ1-5
d_gene: .
v_gene: TRBV30
CDR3aa: CAWSAQGGGQPQHF
CDR3nt: TGTGCCTGGAGTGCCCAGGGAGGGGGTCAGCCCCAGCATTTT

j_gene: TRBJ2-7
d_gene: .
v_gene: TRBV7-9
CDR3aa: CASSSQNPHRPGEQYF
CDR3nt: TGTGCCAGCAGCTCCCAGAACCCGCACCGGCCGGGCGAGCAGTACTTC

j_gene: TRBJ2-1
d_gene: TRBD2
v_gene: TRBV4-2
CDR3aa: CASSQDLAGGGEQFF
CDR3nt: TGTGCCAGCAGCCAAGATCTAGCGGGAGGAGGTGAGCAGTTCTTC

j_gene: TRBJ1-2
d_gene: TRBD1
v_gene: TRBV4-2
CDR3aa: CASSRGTGGISNYGYTF
CDR3nt: TGTGCCAGCAGCCGAGGGACAGGGGGAATATCTAACTATGGCTACACCTTC

j_gene: TRBJ2-2
d_gene: .
v_gene: TRBV11-1
CDR3aa: CASRWTANTGELFF
CDR3nt: TGTGCCAGCAGGTGGACAGCGAACACCGGGGAGCTGTTTTTT

j_gene: TRBJ2-5
d_gene: TRBD2
v_gene: TRBV6-5
CDR3aa: CASRGLDQEAQYF
CDR3nt: TGTGCCAGCAGGGGACTAGACCAAGAGGCCCAGTACTTC

j_gene: TRBJ2-2
d_gene: .
v_gene: TRBV28
CDR3aa: CASRGTGELFF
CDR3nt: TGTGCCAGCCGGGGCACCGGGGAGCTGTTTTTT

j_gene: TRBJ2-7
d_gene: .
v_gene: TRBV29-1
CDR3aa: CSVAGGNAYEQYF
CDR3nt: TGCAGCGTGGCGGGCGGCAATGCCTACGAGCAGTACTTC

j_gene: TRBJ2-4
d_gene: TRBD2
v_gene: TRBV7-2
CDR3aa: CASSPDRLAGGRAQYF
CDR3nt: TGTGCCAGCAGCCCTGACCGGCTAGCGGGTGGGAGGGCTCAGTACTTC

j_gene: TRBJ1-1
d_gene: .
v_gene: TRBV29-1
CDR3aa: CSVEGWPEAFF
CDR3nt: TGCAGCGTTGAAGGGTGGCCTGAAGCTTTCTTT

j_gene: TRBJ1-1
d_gene: .
v_gene: TRBV5-1
CDR3aa: CASSPNPNGGLNTEAFF
CDR3nt: TGCGCCAGCAGCCCGAATCCAAATGGAGGTTTGAACACTGAAGCTTTCTTT

j_gene: TRBJ1-1
d_gene: .
v_gene: TRBV13
CDR3aa: CASSLGRPPGEAFF
CDR3nt: TGTGCCAGCAGCTTAGGGCGGCCGCCTGGGGAAGCTTTCTTT

j_gene: TRBJ1-2
d_gene: .
v_gene: TRBV5-6
CDR3aa: CASSPLRGAPLYGYTF
CDR3nt: TGTGCCAGCAGCCCACTACGTGGAGCGCCCCTATATGGCTACACCTTC